Listed here are 8 T cell receptor beta chains from one sample, sequenced in a study of shared clonotypes between healthy human individuals. The protocol was immunoSEQ multiplex PCR, while the TCRdb copy is restricted to in-frame clones and leaves out a portion. The data contain about 500,000 clones, roughly four fifths of them singletons. Specimen: PBMCs. Every receptor here comes from a woman in her 40s in good health. Some clones in this sample may be carry-over from other donors' samples.

This chain uses TRBV7-7 with TRBJ2-7, with 10 bases matching TRBD2. The length of the CDR3 is 17 residues. V trimming: 1 base; J trimming: 5 bases; junction bases outside the gene matches: 11. Germline V gene data show CDR1 as SSHAT and CDR2 as FNYEAQ (reference sequence). In DNA form, the CDR3 reads TGTGCCAGCAGCTTAGATAGGTCTAGCGGGAGTTTTGACGAGCAGTACTTC. Protein product: CASSLDRSSGSFDEQYF.

This clone was counted once. The chain is built from TRBV15 and TRBJ2-2; no definite D call. This CDR3 is built from 13 residues. Germline-derived CDR1 and CDR2 are LNHNV and YYDKDF (reference sequence). Trimming shortened V by 0 bases and J by 5 bases, and 4 bases separated the two germline ends. In nucleotides, the CDR3 is TGTGCCACCAGCAGAGATTTTACCGGGGAGCTGTTTTTT. Protein: CATSRDFTGELFF.

In DNA, the CDR3 is TGCGCCAGCAGCTTGGCGCTAGCGGGGTCCTACGAGCAGTACTTC. It encodes CASSLALAGSYEQYF. This sequence joins TRBV5-1 and TRBJ2-7; 9 positions match TRBD2. CDR1 and CDR2 (germline): SGHRS, YFSETQ. The CDR3 is 15 amino acids. J was trimmed by 1 base and V by 0 bases; bases with no gene match: 2.

The rearrangement uses TRBV11-3 and TRBJ1-1, with D unresolved. The CDR3 contains 13 residues. The germline gives CDR1 SGHNT, CDR2 YENEEA. With 0 bases removed from V and 8 bases from J, the gap between germline ends came to 10 bases. CDR3 sequence: CASSLEGSREAFF. For the CDR3, the DNA is TGTGCCAGCAGCTTAGAGGGGTCTCGAGAAGCTTTCTTT.

Comments on this clone: This probably arose from a read error, given a far larger clone one base away. Within the sample, other DNA sequences also encode this same CDR3. The chain recombines TRBV2 with TRBJ1-1; D may be TRBD1 (5 bases). Germline V gene sequence: CDR1 SNHLY, CDR2 FYNNEI. The CDR3 extends over 13 amino acids. CDR3 amino acids: CASINGGDTEAFF. The DNA of the CDR3 is TGTGCCAGCATTAATGGGGGAGACACTGAGGCTTTCTTT.

V is TRBV5-1 and J is TRBJ2-5, with a weak D call TRBD2 (6 bases). From germline, CDR1 is SGHRS and CDR2 YFSETQ. The CDR3 runs to 15 residues. V gave up 1 base and J gave up 4 bases, with 14 bases separating them. The CDR3 region has the DNA TGCGCCAGCAGCTTGATGGGGACTGGGCGAGAGACCCAGTACTTC. It is translated as CASSLMGTGRETQYF.

The genes are TRBV6-6 and TRBJ1-1; D unclear. The V end lost 7 bases, the J end lost 4 bases, and 10 bases lay between the germline ends. Germline V gene lookup returns CDR1 MNHNY and CDR2 SVGAGI (reference sequence). The CDR3 is 12 residues long. The CDR3 coding sequence is TGTGCCAGCAATACTGTTGGCACTGAAGCTTTCTTT. It encodes CASNTVGTEAFF.

The chain couples TRBV18 to TRBJ2-5, with TRBD1 matching 8 bases. The ends lost 3 bases at V and 6 bases at J; junction bases unmatched: 3. The germline V gene encodes CDR1 KGHSH and CDR2 LQKENI. The length of the CDR3 is 13 residues. This CDR3 is CASSPGQDQTQYF. CDR3 DNA sequence: TGTGCCAGCTCACCGGGACAGGACCAGACCCAGTACTTC. Together with reference TRBV18 and TRBJ2-5, the CDR3 gives the full variable domain: NAGVMQNPRHLVRRRGQEARLRCSPMKGHSHVYWYRQLPEEGLKFMVYLQKENIIDESGMPKERFSAEFPKEGPSILRIQQVVRGDSAAYFCASSPGQDQTQYFGPGTRLLVL.